The clone carrying this TCR beta chain was found many times. The CDR3 covers 13 residues. From germline, CDR1 is SNHLY and CDR2 FYNNEI. V lost 5 bases and J lost 3, with 10 bases in between. Sample time point: newly diagnosed GD, antithyroid drugs for less than 3 months. RNA extracted from PBMCs served as the sequencing template. The data were taken from a study of regulatory T cells in long-lasting Graves disease. On the study more broadly: Graves' cases, newly diagnosed, had used antithyroid drugs under 3 months.

Library construction for TCR beta used iRepertoire HTBI primers and Arm-PCR of CDR3 regions. One entry per CDR3 protein results from TCRdb running MiXCR on the multiplex PCR reads. This repertoire shows approximately 540,000 distinct CDR3 sequences, 9.5% to 15% found once; its top ten account for approximately 9.6%. These data are also associated with another study on T cells in Graves' hyperthyroidism and ophthalmopathy. According to that study: Uncontrolled infection, other autoimmune disease, pregnancy or lactation excluded patients. HTBI primers were the set used in a first-round RT-PCR of the TCR CDR3.

This chain links TRBV2 with TRBJ1-2; TRBD1 is a possible D gene (5 bases). This TCR came from a woman younger than 45 with Graves disease. Material: peripheral blood mononuclear cells (PBMCs), obtained at new diagnosis, from a patient treated with antithyroid drugs. The CDR3 bases are TGTGCCAGCAGTCGGGGACTGTACTATGGCTACACCTTC. It is translated as CASSRGLYYGYTF.